One sample yielded the 26 T cell receptor beta chains listed below, sequenced in a study of OX40 agonist ivuxolimab in advanced cancers. Profiling relied on immunoSEQ multiplex PCR, and the TCRdb table lists in-frame clones only, not all of them. The repertoire has roughly 60,000 clones, 80% to 90% of them found once; the top ten carry under 3%. The sequencing here drew on CD4+ or CD8+ T cells sorted from blood, taken in a trial of the OX40 agonist ivuxolimab. These receptors all come from an adult with an advanced solid tumor such as melanoma, head and neck, liver or kidney cancer.

This chain uses TRBV5-1 with TRBJ2-1; TRBD2 matches at 9 bases. The CDR3 is made up of 15 amino acids. CDR1 and CDR2 (germline): SGHRS, YFSETQ. V was clipped by 4 bases and J by 6 bases; unmatched bases: 8. The CDR3 nucleotides read TGCGCCAGCAGCATGAATAGCGGGAGATCCAATGAGCAGTTCTTC. Protein sequence: CASSMNSGRSNEQFF.

This clone appeared once. V and J are TRBV6-5 and TRBJ2-7; possibly TRBD2 for D (6 bases). The ends were cut back, 6 bases at V and 6 bases at J, with 18 bases in the middle. The CDR3 has 14 residues. Germline CDR1 reads MNHEY; CDR2 reads SVGAGI. The CDR3 coding sequence is TGTGCCAGCAGCACGGGACCGGGACTTCTCGAGCAGTACTTC. This codes for CASSTGPGLLEQYF.

This clone appeared a single time. The chain couples TRBV29-1 to TRBJ2-1; 11 positions agree with TRBD2. Germline CDR1 and CDR2: SQVTM and ANQGSEA. Trimming cost V 1 base and J 9 bases; bases outside gene matches: 8. This CDR3 is 15 amino acids long. The CDR3 bases are TGCAGCGTTGAAGCTGTAGCGGGAGGGCCCGGTGAGCAGTTCTTC. Its protein is CSVEAVAGGPGEQFF.

V is TRBV28 and J is TRBJ2-7; 9 nucleotides line up with TRBD1. V lost 5 bases to trimming and J lost 5 bases; unmatched junction nucleotides: 7. Per the germline V gene, CDR1 is MDHEN and CDR2 is SYDVKM. This CDR3 region has 14 residues. Written as DNA, the CDR3 is TGTGCCAGCAGTCCGAGGGACAGGGCGAACGAGCAGTACTTC. This encodes CASSPRDRANEQYF.

There are a few counts of this clone. The chain has TRBV14 and TRBJ2-3; the D is unclear. The CDR3 sequence is 12 residues long. Germline lookup yields CDR1 SGHDN and CDR2 FVKESK. V lost 4 bases and J lost 3, with 5 bases in between. The CDR3 region is CASSPFTDTQYF. CDR3 nucleotide sequence: TGTGCCAGCAGCCCTTTTACAGATACGCAGTATTTT.

CDR3 sequence: CASQTGGGMNTEAFF. Here the CDR3 DNA reads TGTGCCAGCCAAACAGGAGGGGGGATGAACACTGAAGCTTTCTTT. The J gene is TRBJ1-1, the V gene TRBV7-2; tentatively, D is TRBD1 (6 bases). The CDR3 runs 15 residues. Trimming left V 8 bases short and J 0 bases short, with 16 bases between. Germline V gene sequence: CDR1 SGHTA, CDR2 FQGNSA.

V and J are TRBV28 and TRBJ2-3; D gene unclear. CDR1 is MDHEN, CDR2 SYDVKM, per germline. This CDR3 is 12 amino acids long. V was shortened by 7 bases and J by 6 bases, with 11 bases between the two germline ends. In nucleotides, the CDR3 is TGTGCCAGCACCCGCCAGTGGGATACGCAGTATTTT. It codes for CASTRQWDTQYF.

This clone showed up just a few times. The rearrangement links TRBV30 to TRBJ1-2; the D is unclear. The ends were cut back, 8 bases at V and 4 bases at J, with 8 bases in the middle. Germline assignment: CDR1 GTSNPN and CDR2 SVGIG (reference sequence). The CDR3 contains 10 residues. CDR3 sequence reads: CASDLYGYTF. The CDR3 DNA is TGTGCCAGTGACCTCTATGGCTACACCTTC.

The rearrangement uses TRBV25-1 and TRBJ2-3, with no clear D. Germline V CDR1 and CDR2: MGHDK, SYGVNS. This CDR3 contains 11 residues. Between the trimmed V and J ends, which lost 4 bases and 5 bases, there was a span of 4 bases. CDR3 DNA: TGTGCCAGCAGTGGGGGAGATACGCAGTATTTT. Translating it yields CASSGGDTQYF. The whole variable domain, remainder taken from reference TRBV25-1 and TRBJ2-3, is EADIYQTPRYLVIGTGKKITLECSQTMGHDKMYWYQQDPGMELHLIHYSYGVNSTEKGDLSSESTVSRIRTEHFPLTLESARPSHTSQYLCASSGGDTQYFGPGTRLTVL.

The chain carries TRBV2 and TRBJ2-2, with 10 bases matching TRBD1. Unmatched junction bases numbered 3, after V lost 3 bases and J lost 5 bases. The CDR3 extends over 15 amino acids. From germline, CDR1 is SNHLY and CDR2 FYNNEI. The CDR3 nucleotides are TGTGCCAGCAGTGACCCGGACAGGGGGACCGGGGAGCTGTTTTTT. Protein product: CASSDPDRGTGELFF.

The chain employs TRBV5-1 and TRBJ2-5, with TRBD1 matching over 10 bases. Germline V gives CDR1 SGHRS, CDR2 YFSETQ. This CDR3 has 14 residues. The ends lost 0 bases at V and 5 bases at J; junction bases unmatched: 1. CDR3 sequence reads: CASSLGQGAETQYF. The CDR3 bases are TGCGCCAGCAGCTTGGGACAGGGGGCGGAGACCCAGTACTTC.

The rearrangement joins TRBV5-1 to TRBJ2-1, with 11 bases fitting TRBD2. V shed 4 bases and J 9 bases; nucleotides not matched to a gene: 6. Germline assignment: CDR1 SGHRS and CDR2 YFSETQ. This CDR3 has 14 amino acids. The CDR3 region has the DNA TGCGCCAGCAGCGGGACTAGCGGTGTAGGTGAGCAGTTCTTC. Translated: CASSGTSGVGEQFF.

The chain couples TRBV5-1 to TRBJ1-1, with 9 bases matching TRBD1. This CDR3 region has 15 residues. Germline CDR1 SGHRS, CDR2 YFSETQ. J lost 1 base, V lost 4 bases, and 5 bases had no gene match. The DNA of the CDR3 is TGCGCCAGCAGCCAACAGGGGGCTGGGAACACTGAAGCTTTCTTT. Amino acid sequence: CASSQQGAGNTEAFF.

CDR3 DNA sequence: TGTGCCAGCAGCTTAGGTTATGGGGATGGCTACACCTTC. Translating gives CASSLGYGDGYTF. The chain has TRBV7-2 and TRBJ1-2; D unclear. V was trimmed by 1 base and J by 6 bases, leaving 9 bases between them. Per germline, CDR1 SGHTA and CDR2 FQGNSA. This CDR3 has 13 residues.

The chain uses TRBV9 and TRBJ2-1, with 10 bases fitting TRBD1. The CDR3 length is 14 residues. V shed 0 bases and J 8 bases; nucleotides not matched to a gene: 2. The V gene's germline CDR1 is SGDLS and CDR2 YYNGEE. The CDR3 DNA is TGTGCCAGCAGCGTAGTGACAGGGGGCGATGAGCAGTTCTTC. Amino acid sequence: CASSVVTGGDEQFF. Variable domain in full (rest from reference TRBV9 and TRBJ2-1): DSGVTQTPKHLITATGQRVTLRCSPRSGDLSVYWYQQSLDQGLQFLIQYYNGEERAKGNILERFSAQQFPDLHSELNLSSLELGDSALYFCASSVVTGGDEQFFGPGTRLTVL.

This rearrangement joins TRBV6-4 to TRBJ1-1, with D perhaps matching TRBD1 (6 bases). V was pared by 3 bases and J by 6 bases, with 11 bases between. Germline V gene sequence: CDR1 MRHNA, CDR2 SNTAGT. The CDR3 runs 13 residues. The CDR3 region is CASSEDSNSEAFF. The CDR3 nucleotides are TGTGCCAGCAGTGAGGACAGTAACTCTGAAGCTTTCTTT.

This clone has just one count. The chain recombines TRBV5-1 with TRBJ2-5, with D perhaps matching TRBD2 (5 bases). The end of the DNA is better explained by TRBJ2-7, so the J call may be wrong. The CDR3 is made up of 15 amino acids. The germline V gene encodes CDR1 SGHRS and CDR2 YFSETQ. CDR3: CASSPGGSSSYEQYF. In nucleotides, the CDR3 is TGCGCCAGCAGCCCCGGCGGGTCGAGCTCCTACGAGCAGTACTTC.

The rearrangement joins TRBV9 to TRBJ1-5; perhaps TRBD1 as D (6 bases). Germline V gene sequence: CDR1 SGDLS, CDR2 YYNGEE. The CDR3 is 16 residues long. The germline V and J ends were trimmed by 4 bases and 3 bases, with 17 bases remaining between them. Written as DNA, the CDR3 is TGTGCCAGCAGCCCAATTCTCCGGGACAACAATCAGCCCCAGCATTTT. Encoded protein: CASSPILRDNNQPQHF.

The chain couples TRBV19 to TRBJ2-3; 7 nucleotides line up with TRBD2. Germline CDR1 reads LNHDA; CDR2 reads SQIVND (reference sequence). The CDR3 consists of 14 residues. With V trimmed by 5 bases and J by 6 bases, 8 bases remained unmatched. The CDR3 here is CASSPRTSPDTQYF. As DNA, the CDR3 is TGTGCCAGTAGTCCCAGGACTAGTCCGGATACGCAGTATTTT.

For this clone: A read error may produce the germline difference seen at one junction end. The chain employs TRBV7-2 and TRBJ2-5, with TRBD2 identical over 11 bases. This CDR3 contains 15 residues. CDR1 and CDR2 (germline): SGHTA, FQGNSA. The CDR3 reads CASRLGSSGGPLVNF. The CDR3 region has the DNA TGTGCCAGCAGATTGGGCTCTAGCGGGGGGCCCCTAGTAAACTTC.

The chain carries TRBV21-1 and TRBJ2-7; TRBD1 was called by the table and not checked on the DNA. TRBV21-1 is described as a pseudogene. The CDR3 is 12 amino acids. CDR3 region: CASSKMGHEQYF. DNA for the CDR3: TGTGCCAGCAGCAAAATGGGCCACGAGCAGTACTTC.

The chain is built from TRBV6-4 and TRBJ2-1; D is ambiguous. Germline V gene data show CDR1 as MRHNA and CDR2 as SNTAGT. The CDR3 covers 13 residues. V lost 4 bases to trimming and J lost 2 bases, with 6 bases between them. In DNA, the CDR3 is TGTGCCAGCAGTGCCTCTACCTACAATGAGCAGTTCTTC. This encodes CASSASTYNEQFF.

This clone has a single count. The rearrangement links TRBV7-2 to TRBJ2-5; 9 positions agree with TRBD1. Trimming removed 5 bases from V and 4 bases from J; junction bases left unmatched: 5. From germline, CDR1 is SGHTA and CDR2 FQGNSA. CDR3 length: 14 amino acids. Here the CDR3 reads CASSVRDRAETQYF. CDR3 coding DNA: TGTGCCAGCAGCGTCCGGGACAGGGCAGAGACCCAGTACTTC.

This clone was picked up one time. The chain has TRBV2 and TRBJ2-7; 12 bases line up with TRBD2. The germline V gene encodes CDR1 SNHLY and CDR2 FYNNEI. There are 13 residues in the CDR3. Trimming took 7 bases from V and 8 from J; bases not matched to a gene: 6. CDR3 DNA sequence: TGTGCCAGCACTCAGACTAGCGGGAGTAAGCAGTACTTC. Its translation is CASTQTSGSKQYF.

This clone came up a few times. The rearrangement uses TRBV30 and TRBJ2-1; TRBD1 or TRBD2 may be the D gene (6 bases each). CDR1 and CDR2 (germline): GTSNPN, SVGIG (reference sequence). The CDR3 is made up of 12 amino acids. Trimming cost V 3 bases and J 11 bases, with 14 bases left between them. CDR3 in amino acids: CAWRQVGGKQFF. The CDR3 DNA is TGTGCCTGGAGGCAGGTAGGGGGGAAGCAGTTCTTC.

V usage is TRBV7-9 and J usage is TRBJ2-7, with TRBD1 matching 11 bases. CDR1 is SEHNR, CDR2 FQNEAQ, per germline (reference sequence). The CDR3 runs to 14 residues. V shed 6 bases and J 4 bases; nucleotides not matched to a gene: 5. The CDR3 bases are TGTGCCAGCAGACGGGACAGGGGGGAGTACGAGCAGTACTTC. Translation: CASRRDRGEYEQYF.